Following are 19 T cell receptor beta chains from one sample sequenced in a study of beta chain features in type 1 diabetes. TCRB transcripts that were expressed got sequenced, as all of the isolated RNA had been reverse transcribed. Sequencing was performed with immunoSEQ multiplex PCR; in TCRdb, only in-frame clones are kept and a portion is missing. The repertoire holds 240,000 or so clones, with roughly 30% as singletons. The sequencing sample was made of central memory CD4+ T cells from blood. These receptor sequences come from a man aged 25 to 40 in good health.

Details on this clone: In the same sample, other DNA sequences code for this CDR3. The chain couples TRBV5-1 to TRBJ2-1; TRBD1 might be the D (6 bases). With 2 bases removed from V and 3 bases from J, the gap between germline ends came to 9 bases. This CDR3 is built from 14 residues. CDR1 SGHRS and CDR2 YFSETQ come from the germline V gene. This CDR3 is CASSLGGDYNEQFF. CDR3 in DNA: TGCGCCAGCAGCTTAGGGGGAGACTACAATGAGCAGTTCTTC.

This clone was seen more than once but under ten times. This same CDR3 is encoded by further DNA sequences in the sample. The CDR3 DNA reads TGTGCCTGGAGGGAGGGACACCGTCTCCATAATGAGCAGTTCTTC. Translated, it gives CAWREGHRLHNEQFF. V gene TRBV30 combines with J gene TRBJ2-1; either TRBD1 or TRBD2 may supply D (6 bases each). V was clipped by 3 bases and J by 7 bases, with 19 bases between them. This CDR3 comprises 15 residues. Germline V CDR1 and CDR2: GTSNPN, SVGIG (reference sequence). Full variable domain (outside the CDR3, taken from reference TRBV30 and TRBJ2-1): SQTIHQWPATLVQPVGSPLSLECTVEGTSNPNLYWYRQAAGRGLQLLFYSVGIGQISSEVPQNLSASRPQDRQFILSSKKLLLSDSGFYLCAWREGHRLHNEQFFGPGTRLTVL.

The chain joins TRBV5-4 to TRBJ2-3, with 8 bases matching TRBD1. V was pared by 3 bases and J by 3 bases, with 9 bases of the junction left unmatched. This CDR3 is built from 16 residues. In germline, CDR1 is SGHNT, CDR2 YYREEE (reference sequence). CDR3 protein: CASSWTGRGSTDTQYF. CDR3 in DNA: TGTGCCAGCAGCTGGACAGGGAGAGGGAGTACAGATACGCAGTATTTT.

This sequence joins TRBV28 and TRBJ2-7, with D perhaps matching TRBD2 (5 bases). CDR1 and CDR2 from the germline V gene are MDHEN and SYDVKM. With 6 bases removed from V and 2 bases from J, the gap between germline ends came to 20 bases. This CDR3 is 16 amino acids long. CDR3 protein: CASSSPQAGGTYEQYF. The CDR3 DNA is TGTGCCAGCAGCTCGCCCCAGGCAGGAGGAACCTACGAGCAGTACTTC. The variable domain in full, completed from reference TRBV28 and TRBJ2-7, reads DVKVTQSSRYLVKRTGEKVFLECVQDMDHENMFWYRQDPGLGLRLIYFSYDVKMKEKGDIPEGYSVSREKKERFSLILESASTNQTSMYLCASSSPQAGGTYEQYFGPGTRLTVT.

The rearrangement joins TRBV5-1 to TRBJ2-3, with D unclear. Trimming shortened V by 0 bases and J by 4 bases, and 6 bases separated the two germline ends. Per the germline V gene, CDR1 is SGHRS and CDR2 is YFSETQ. This CDR3 has 13 residues. The CDR3 nucleotides read TGCGCCAGCAGCTTGGGCGGATCAGATACGCAGTATTTT. As protein: CASSLGGSDTQYF.

This clone was seen a few times. The rearrangement links TRBV27 to TRBJ2-3; 7 bases map to TRBD2. The CDR3 sequence is 15 residues long. In germline, CDR1 is MNHEY, CDR2 SMNVEV (reference sequence). With 2 bases clipped from V and 3 bases from J, the junction kept 5 bases outside the gene matches. CDR3 in amino acids: CASSLQPGGTDTQYF. In DNA form, the CDR3 reads TGTGCCAGCAGTTTACAGCCGGGGGGAACAGATACGCAGTATTTT.

This rearrangement joins TRBV7-2 to TRBJ1-5; tentatively, D is TRBD1 (5 bases). Per the germline V gene, CDR1 is SGHTA and CDR2 is FQGNSA. Trimming stripped 3 bases from V and 3 bases from J, with 9 bases between. CDR3 size: 14 residues. The CDR3 reads CASSFSGINQPQHF. CDR3 nucleotides: TGTGCCAGCAGCTTTTCAGGGATCAATCAGCCCCAGCATTTT.

The rearrangement links TRBV30 to TRBJ2-3, with 14 bases that match TRBD2. The CDR3 has 18 amino acids. V was clipped by 1 base and J by 3 bases; unmatched bases: 9. Germline lookup yields CDR1 GTSNPN and CDR2 SVGIG (reference sequence). The CDR3 sequence: CAWSGSQTSGRVTDTQYF. CDR3 bases: TGTGCCTGGAGTGGAAGTCAGACTAGCGGGAGGGTTACAGATACGCAGTATTTT.

The chain's CDR3 is CASSGAGLRYEQYF. DNA for the CDR3: TGTGCCAGCTCCGGGGCGGGACTAAGGTACGAGCAGTACTTC. The V and J genes are TRBV18 and TRBJ2-7; the match to TRBD2 covers 7 bases. Unmatched junction bases numbered 9, after V lost 6 bases and J lost 4 bases. CDR3 size: 14 residues. Germline V CDR1 and CDR2: KGHSH, LQKENI.

This clone was seen a handful of times. This chain uses TRBV7-8 with TRBJ2-1, with 8 bases fitting TRBD2. The germline CDR1 and CDR2 sequences are SGHVS and FQNEAQ. The CDR3 has 19 amino acids. Trimming removed 5 bases from V and 1 base from J; junction bases left unmatched: 16. The CDR3 DNA reads as TGTGCCAGCAGCCCTCCGGTCAGCGGGAGCTTCGGATCCTACAATGAGCAGTTCTTC. Translated, it gives CASSPPVSGSFGSYNEQFF.

The chain employs TRBV7-2 and TRBJ2-3, with D uncertain. Trimming took 3 bases from V and 5 from J, leaving 6 bases between them. Germline V gene lookup returns CDR1 SGHTA and CDR2 FQGNSA. The CDR3 runs 12 residues. This CDR3 reads CASSFHGDTQYF. The CDR3 DNA follows: TGTGCCAGCAGCTTTCACGGAGATACGCAGTATTTT.

The chain carries TRBV5-4 and TRBJ2-3; D is unclear. Germline V gene sequence: CDR1 SGHNT, CDR2 YYREEE (reference sequence). This CDR3 is built from 14 residues. Trimming left V 0 bases short and J 0 bases short, with 5 bases between. CDR3 loop: CASSLVDSTDTQYF. The CDR3 nucleotides are TGTGCCAGCAGCTTGGTGGACAGCACAGATACGCAGTATTTT.

This clone has at least ten counts. The V call is TRBV9, the J call TRBJ2-1; 8 bases agree with TRBD1. Germline CDR1 SGDLS, CDR2 YYNGEE. The CDR3 totals 14 residues. Trimming cost V 6 bases and J 6 bases; bases outside gene matches: 8. The CDR3 bases are TGTGCCAGCACCAAAGGACAGGGCACCAATGAGCAGTTCTTC. Translation gives CASTKGQGTNEQFF.

This clone has a handful of counts. The CDR3 region has the DNA TGTGCCAGCAGCGGCTCTGGGGCCAACGTCCTGACTTTC. It specifies CASSGSGANVLTF. This chain connects TRBV5-4 to TRBJ2-6; D gene ambiguous. CDR3 length: 13 amino acids. CDR1 and CDR2 (germline): SGHNT, YYREEE (reference sequence). Trimming shortened V by 4 bases and J by 0 bases, and 2 bases separated the two germline ends.

V usage is TRBV27 and J usage is TRBJ1-6; TRBD1 might be the D (6 bases). Trimming left V 4 bases short and J 4 bases short, with 11 bases between. CDR3 size: 15 residues. Germline V CDR1 and CDR2: MNHEY, SMNVEV (reference sequence). The chain's CDR3 is CASSSRQAYNSPLHF. CDR3 nucleotides: TGTGCCAGCAGTTCACGACAGGCATATAATTCACCCCTCCACTTT.

The V call is TRBV7-8, the J call TRBJ1-5, with 8 bases fitting TRBD1. Germline CDR1 is SGHVS and CDR2 is FQNEAQ. V was clipped by 4 bases and J by 6 bases; unmatched bases: 5. The CDR3 has 14 residues. CDR3 DNA: TGTGCCAGCAGCTCGCGGACAGGGTTTCAGCCCCAGCATTTT. The encoded protein is CASSSRTGFQPQHF.

With respect to this clone: Other nucleotide sequences in the sample specify the same CDR3. This chain uses TRBV6-5 with TRBJ1-5; D remains unclear. Germline V gives CDR1 MNHEY, CDR2 SVGAGI. The CDR3 totals 13 residues. Trimming pared 2 bases from V and 6 bases from J, leaving 8 bases between. This CDR3 is CASSYRVGQPQHF. As DNA, the CDR3 is TGTGCCAGCAGTTACCGAGTAGGTCAGCCCCAGCATTTT.

The rearrangement joins TRBV15 to TRBJ2-1; 8 bases fit TRBD2. Looked up from germline, CDR1 is LNHNV and CDR2 is YYDKDF (reference sequence). Trimming removed 3 bases from V and 7 bases from J; junction bases left unmatched: 14. The CDR3 length is 17 residues. The CDR3 DNA sequence: TGTGCCACCAGCAGGGGACTTTTGGCGGGAGGAGATAATGAGCAGTTCTTC. The encoded protein is CATSRGLLAGGDNEQFF.

This clone is labeled medium-sized (0.01 to 0.1%). V usage is TRBV30 and J usage is TRBJ2-1; D is unresolved. V lost 0 bases, J lost 15 bases, and 15 bases lay in between. The germline gives CDR1 GTSNPN, CDR2 SVGIG (reference sequence). The CDR3 totals 12 residues. The CDR3 DNA follows: TGTGCCTGGAGTGTACCTGCTACAATTCCGTTCTTC. Its translation is CAWSVPATIPFF. Looking up the rest from reference TRBV30 and TRBJ2-1 gives the full variable domain: SQTIHQWPATLVQPVGSPLSLECTVEGTSNPNLYWYRQAAGRGLQLLFYSVGIGQISSEVPQNLSASRPQDRQFILSSKKLLLSDSGFYLCAWSVPATIPFFGPGTRLTVL.